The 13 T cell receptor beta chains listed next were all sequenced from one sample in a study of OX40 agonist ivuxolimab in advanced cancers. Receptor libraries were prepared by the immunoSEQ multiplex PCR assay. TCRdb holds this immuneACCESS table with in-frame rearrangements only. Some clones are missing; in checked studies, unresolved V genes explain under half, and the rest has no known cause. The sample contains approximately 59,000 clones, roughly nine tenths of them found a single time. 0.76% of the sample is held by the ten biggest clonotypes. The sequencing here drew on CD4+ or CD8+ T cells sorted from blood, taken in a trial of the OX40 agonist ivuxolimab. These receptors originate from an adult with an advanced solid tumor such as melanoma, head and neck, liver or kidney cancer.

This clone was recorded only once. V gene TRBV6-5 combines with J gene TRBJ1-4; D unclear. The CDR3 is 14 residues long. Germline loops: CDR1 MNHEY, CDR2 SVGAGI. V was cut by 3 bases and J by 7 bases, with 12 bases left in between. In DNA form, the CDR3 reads TGTGCCAGCAGTTATCAAGGAATTGGTGAAAAACTGTTTTTT. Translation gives CASSYQGIGEKLFF.

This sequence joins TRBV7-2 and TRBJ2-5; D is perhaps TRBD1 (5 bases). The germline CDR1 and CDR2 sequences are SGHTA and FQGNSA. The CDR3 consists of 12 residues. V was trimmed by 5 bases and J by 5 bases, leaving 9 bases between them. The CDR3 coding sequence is TGTGCCAGCAGCCCAGGGTATGAGACCCAGTACTTC. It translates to CASSPGYETQYF.

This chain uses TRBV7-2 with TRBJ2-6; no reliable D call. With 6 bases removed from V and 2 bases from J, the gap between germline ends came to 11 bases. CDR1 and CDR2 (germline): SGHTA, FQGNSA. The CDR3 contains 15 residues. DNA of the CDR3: TGTGCCAGCAGTTACCGCCGGGCTGGGGCCAACGTCCTGACTTTC. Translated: CASSYRRAGANVLTF.

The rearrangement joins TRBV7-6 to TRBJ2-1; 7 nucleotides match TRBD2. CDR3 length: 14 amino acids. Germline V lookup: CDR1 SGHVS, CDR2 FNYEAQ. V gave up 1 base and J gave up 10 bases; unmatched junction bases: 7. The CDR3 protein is CASSLVGGRGEQFF. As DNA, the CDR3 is TGTGCCAGCAGCTTAGTGGGCGGGAGAGGAGAGCAGTTCTTC.

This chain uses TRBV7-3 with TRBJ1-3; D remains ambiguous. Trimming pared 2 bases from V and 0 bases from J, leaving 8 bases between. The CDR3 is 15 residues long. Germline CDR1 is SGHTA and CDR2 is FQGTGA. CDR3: CASSLEGSSGNTIYF. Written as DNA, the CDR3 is TGTGCCAGCAGCTTAGAGGGCTCCTCTGGAAACACCATATATTTT.

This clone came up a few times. This CDR3 reads CASSSQTGSREKLFF. The CDR3 nucleotides read TGTGCCAGCAGTTCTCAGACAGGGTCGAGGGAAAAACTGTTTTTT. This chain links TRBV28 with TRBJ1-4, with TRBD1 matching 7 bases. Germline V CDR1 and CDR2: MDHEN, SYDVKM. V lost 4 bases to trimming and J lost 8 bases; unmatched junction nucleotides: 10. CDR3 length equals 15 residues.

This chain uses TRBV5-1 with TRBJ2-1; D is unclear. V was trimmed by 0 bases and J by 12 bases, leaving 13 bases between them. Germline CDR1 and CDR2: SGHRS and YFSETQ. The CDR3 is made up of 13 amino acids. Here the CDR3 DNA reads TGCGCCAGCAGCTTGGAGCTGGCCTCCGGGCAGTTCTTC. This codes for CASSLELASGQFF.

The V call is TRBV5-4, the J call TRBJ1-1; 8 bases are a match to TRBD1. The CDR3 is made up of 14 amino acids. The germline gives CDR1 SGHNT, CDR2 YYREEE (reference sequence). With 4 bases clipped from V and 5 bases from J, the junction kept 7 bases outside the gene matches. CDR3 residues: CASSRWTGRTEAFF. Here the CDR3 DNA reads TGTGCCAGCAGCCGATGGACAGGGAGGACTGAAGCTTTCTTT.

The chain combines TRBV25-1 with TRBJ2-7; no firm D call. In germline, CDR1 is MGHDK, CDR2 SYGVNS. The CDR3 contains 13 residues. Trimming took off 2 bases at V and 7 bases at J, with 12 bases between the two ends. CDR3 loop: CASSEVGVTEQYF. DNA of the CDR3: TGTGCCAGCAGTGAAGTGGGCGTCACGGAGCAGTACTTC.

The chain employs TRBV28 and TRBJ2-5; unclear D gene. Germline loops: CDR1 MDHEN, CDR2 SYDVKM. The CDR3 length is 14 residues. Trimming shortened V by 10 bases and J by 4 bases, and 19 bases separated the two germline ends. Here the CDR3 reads CAIPPSTAPETQYF. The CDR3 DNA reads TGTGCCATCCCACCCTCGACCGCACCAGAGACCCAGTACTTC.

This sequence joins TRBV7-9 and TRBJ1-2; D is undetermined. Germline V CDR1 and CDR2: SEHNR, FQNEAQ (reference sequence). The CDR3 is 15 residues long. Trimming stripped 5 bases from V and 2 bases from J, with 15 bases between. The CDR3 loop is CASSPNLAENYGYTF. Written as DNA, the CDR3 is TGTGCCAGCAGCCCCAATCTTGCGGAGAACTATGGCTACACCTTC.

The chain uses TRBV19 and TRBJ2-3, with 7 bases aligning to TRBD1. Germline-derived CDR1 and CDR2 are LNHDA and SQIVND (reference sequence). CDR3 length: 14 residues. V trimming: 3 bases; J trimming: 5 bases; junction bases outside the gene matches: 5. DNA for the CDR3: TGTGCCAGTAGTATCTCGACAGGGAAAGATACGCAGTATTTT. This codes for CASSISTGKDTQYF.

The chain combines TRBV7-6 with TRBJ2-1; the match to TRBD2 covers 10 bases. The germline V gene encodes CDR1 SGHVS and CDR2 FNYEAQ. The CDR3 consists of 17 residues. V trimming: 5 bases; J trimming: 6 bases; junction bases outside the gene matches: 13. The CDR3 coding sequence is TGTGCCAGCAGCCCGAGTTGGAGCGGGAGGGCCAGCAATGAGCAGTTCTTC. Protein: CASSPSWSGRASNEQFF.